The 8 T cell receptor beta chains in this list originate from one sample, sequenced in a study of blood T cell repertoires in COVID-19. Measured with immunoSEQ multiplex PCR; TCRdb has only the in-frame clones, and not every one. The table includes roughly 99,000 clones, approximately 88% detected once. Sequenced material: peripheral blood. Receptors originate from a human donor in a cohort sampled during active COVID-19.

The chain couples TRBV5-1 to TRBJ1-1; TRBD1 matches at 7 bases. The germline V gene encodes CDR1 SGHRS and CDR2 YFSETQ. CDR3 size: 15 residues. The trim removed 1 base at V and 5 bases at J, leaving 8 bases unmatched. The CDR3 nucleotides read TGCGCCAGCAGCTTGTTCACAGGGGCAGGGACTGAAGCTTTCTTT. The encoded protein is CASSLFTGAGTEAFF.

The CDR3 loop reads CASSSGTSGRNEQFF. The CDR3 DNA sequence: TGTGCCAGCAGCTCCGGGACTAGCGGGAGAAATGAGCAGTTCTTC. This chain links TRBV7-3 with TRBJ2-1; 14 positions match TRBD2. Germline V gene sequence: CDR1 SGHTA, CDR2 FQGTGA. This CDR3 is built from 15 residues. Germline trimming cut 4 bases from V and 7 bases from J; bases unmatched to any gene: 3.

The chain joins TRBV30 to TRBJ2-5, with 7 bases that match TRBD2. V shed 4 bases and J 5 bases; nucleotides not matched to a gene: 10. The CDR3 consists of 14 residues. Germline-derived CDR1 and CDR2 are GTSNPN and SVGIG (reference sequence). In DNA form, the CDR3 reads TGTGCCTGGACGGGAGGAAGATGGGGGGAGACCCAGTACTTC. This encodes CAWTGGRWGETQYF.

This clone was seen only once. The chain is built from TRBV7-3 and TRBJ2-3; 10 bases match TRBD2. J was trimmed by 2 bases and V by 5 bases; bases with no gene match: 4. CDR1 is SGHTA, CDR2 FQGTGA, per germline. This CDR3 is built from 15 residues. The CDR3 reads CASSLGLAATDTQYF. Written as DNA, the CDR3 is TGTGCCAGCAGCCTAGGACTAGCGGCCACAGATACGCAGTATTTT.

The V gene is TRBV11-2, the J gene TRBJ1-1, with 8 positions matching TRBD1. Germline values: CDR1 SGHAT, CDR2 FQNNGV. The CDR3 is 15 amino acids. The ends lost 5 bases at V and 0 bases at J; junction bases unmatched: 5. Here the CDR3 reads CASSPSGQVNTEAFF. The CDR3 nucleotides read TGTGCCAGCAGCCCGTCGGGACAGGTGAACACTGAAGCTTTCTTT.

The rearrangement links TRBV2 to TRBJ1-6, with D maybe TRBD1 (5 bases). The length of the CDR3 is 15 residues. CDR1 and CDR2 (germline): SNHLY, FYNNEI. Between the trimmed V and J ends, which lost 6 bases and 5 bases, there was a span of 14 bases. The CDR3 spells CASRREGSNNSPLHF. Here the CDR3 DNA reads TGTGCCAGCAGGAGGGAGGGGTCCAATAATTCACCCCTCCACTTT.

CDR3 region: CASSYGTSGTTSTDTQYF. As DNA, the CDR3 is TGTGCCAGCAGCTATGGGACTAGCGGGACGACTAGCACAGATACGCAGTATTTT. The chain employs TRBV21-1 and TRBJ2-3; no DNA check was done on the table's D call, TRBD2. TRBV21-1 represents a pseudogene. The length of the CDR3 is 18 residues.

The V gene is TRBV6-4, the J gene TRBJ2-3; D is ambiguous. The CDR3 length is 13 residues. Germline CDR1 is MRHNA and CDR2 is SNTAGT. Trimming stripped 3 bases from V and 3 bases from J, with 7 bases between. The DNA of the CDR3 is TGTGCCAGCAGTGATAGAGTTACAGATACGCAGTATTTT. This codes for CASSDRVTDTQYF.